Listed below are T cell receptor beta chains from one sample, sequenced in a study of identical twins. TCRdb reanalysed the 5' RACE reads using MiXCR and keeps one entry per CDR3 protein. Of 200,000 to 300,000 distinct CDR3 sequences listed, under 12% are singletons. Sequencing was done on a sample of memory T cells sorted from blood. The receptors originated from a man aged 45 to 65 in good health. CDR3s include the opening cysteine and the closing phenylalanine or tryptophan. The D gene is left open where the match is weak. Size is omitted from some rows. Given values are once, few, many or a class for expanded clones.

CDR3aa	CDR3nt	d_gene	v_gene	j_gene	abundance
CSVERGGVKPEAFF	TGCAGCGTTGAAAGAGGTGGGGTGAAGCCTGAAGCTTTCTTT	-	TRBV29-1	TRBJ1-1	many
CASSYSLAGGIYEQYF	TGTGCCAGCAGTTACTCTCTAGCGGGAGGAATCTACGAGCAGTACTTC	TRBD2	TRBV6-2/TRBV6-3	TRBJ2-7	many
CASSNRGREVSGELFF	TGTGCCAGCAGTAACCGGGGCAGGGAAGTCTCCGGGGAGCTGTTTTTT	-	TRBV6-5	TRBJ2-2	many
CASSFGTGDSGELFF	TGCGCCAGCAGCTTCGGGACAGGGGATTCCGGGGAGCTGTTTTTT	TRBD1	TRBV5-1	TRBJ2-2	-
CASSGTRREQFF	TGTGCCAGCAGCGGGACCCGACGGGAGCAGTTCTTC	-	TRBV2	TRBJ2-1	few
CASSFLSTSGKWDNEQFF	TGTGCCAGCAGTTTCCTCTCGACTAGCGGGAAATGGGATAATGAGCAGTTCTTC	TRBD2	TRBV6-2/TRBV6-3	TRBJ2-1	few
CASRTQYTEAFF	TGTGCCAGCAGAACCCAGTACACTGAAGCTTTCTTT	-	TRBV6-2/TRBV6-3	TRBJ1-1	many
CASSQDHILAGGHNEQFF	TGCGCCAGCAGCCAAGACCACATCCTAGCGGGAGGGCACAATGAGCAGTTCTTC	TRBD2	TRBV4-3	TRBJ2-1	few
CASSRAGVTDTQYF	TGCGCCAGCAGCAGGGCGGGGGTCACAGATACGCAGTATTTT	TRBD2	TRBV5-1	TRBJ2-3	-
CASSSSYRRGDF	TGTGCCAGCAGCTCTTCTTACCGTAGGGGGGACTTC	-	TRBV5-8	TRBJ2-7	few
CSARLRDTQYF	TGCAGTGCTAGACTCCGAGATACGCAGTATTTT	-	TRBV20-1	TRBJ2-3	many
CASSSPRTTMNTEAFF	TGTGCCAGCAGCTCGCCCCGGACAACCATGAACACTGAAGCTTTCTTT	-	TRBV11-2	TRBJ1-1	many
CASSLDGRGYEQYF	TGTGCCAGCAGCTTAGACGGGAGAGGCTACGAGCAGTACTTC	-	TRBV11-2	TRBJ2-7	few
CASSRTSGSPQSPYF	TGTGCCAGCAGCCGGACTAGCGGGAGCCCGCAATCCCCGTATTTT	TRBD2	TRBV7-2	TRBJ2-3	few
CASSFQTGANTGELFF	TGTGCCAGCAGCTTTCAGACCGGGGCGAACACCGGGGAGCTGTTTTTT	-	TRBV7-9	TRBJ2-2	many
CASSQESSSGNEQFF	TGCGCCAGCAGCCAAGAGTCTAGCTCGGGCAATGAGCAGTTCTTC	-	TRBV4-3	TRBJ2-1	many
CASSYSPSQSEAFF	TGTGCCAGCAGTTACTCGCCCAGTCAATCTGAAGCTTTCTTT	-	TRBV6-5	TRBJ1-1	many
CSARSGGDYNEQFF	TGCAGTGCTAGATCCGGCGGGGATTACAATGAGCAGTTCTTC	-	TRBV20-1	TRBJ2-1	few
CASTHLGVAGVSYNEQFF	TGTGCCAGCACTCACCTGGGAGTAGCGGGAGTATCGTACAATGAGCAGTTCTTC	TRBD2	TRBV6-1	TRBJ2-1	few
CSVRTSRAQQFF	TGCAGCGTCCGAACGTCTAGAGCGCAGCAGTTCTTC	-	TRBV29-1	TRBJ2-1	many
CASSQTRGVYNEQFF	TGTGCCAGCAGCCAGACGCGGGGGGTCTACAATGAGCAGTTCTTC	TRBD2	TRBV4-2	TRBJ2-1	-
CASSPLSSSLYQDTQYF	TGTGCCAGCAGCCCACTCTCCAGCAGTTTATATCAGGATACGCAGTATTTT	-	TRBV27	TRBJ2-3	-
CASSDSGTASSPLHF	TGTGCCAGCAGCGACTCCGGGACAGCCTCTTCACCCCTCCACTTT	TRBD1	TRBV27	TRBJ1-6	-
CASSLFPGKANEQFF	TGTGCCAGCAGCTTATTCCCAGGGAAGGCCAATGAGCAGTTCTTC	-	TRBV11-2	TRBJ2-1	many
CSARAVSDWGGFVHEQYF	TGCAGTGCTAGAGCTGTCTCAGATTGGGGGGGTTTTGTCCACGAGCAGTACTTC	TRBD2	TRBV20-1	TRBJ2-7	few
CASSFWGQGITEAFF	TGTGCCAGCAGTTTTTGGGGACAGGGGATCACTGAAGCTTTCTTT	TRBD1	TRBV27	TRBJ1-1	few
CASSQVPYEQYF	TGTGCCAGCAGCCAAGTTCCTTACGAGCAGTACTTC	-	TRBV14	TRBJ2-7	-
CSAPPPVNSYEQYF	TGCAGTGCACCGCCCCCGGTAAACTCCTACGAGCAGTACTTC	-	TRBV20-1	TRBJ2-7	few
CASSDRGNQPQHF	TGTGCCAGCAGTGACAGGGGTAATCAGCCCCAGCATTTT	-	TRBV6-1	TRBJ1-5	many
CASSQEWTSGRSRYNEQFF	TGCGCCAGCAGCCAAGAGTGGACTAGCGGGAGGAGCCGCTACAATGAGCAGTTCTTC	TRBD2	TRBV4-1	TRBJ2-1	many
CSVTTGGTQAYEQYF	TGCAGCGTTACAACAGGGGGAACTCAAGCCTACGAGCAGTACTTC	TRBD1	TRBV29-1	TRBJ2-7	few
CATSSPGTGAHNEQFF	TGTGCCACCTCAAGCCCCGGGACAGGGGCGCACAATGAGCAGTTCTTC	TRBD1	TRBV10-3	TRBJ2-1	few
CASSYPLGVAEAFF	TGTGCCAGCAGTTACCCTTTGGGAGTGGCTGAAGCTTTCTTT	-	TRBV6-2/TRBV6-3	TRBJ1-1	-
CASSYSRGRDTQYF	TGTGCCAGCAGTTACTCTCGCGGTAGAGATACGCAGTATTTT	-	TRBV6-5	TRBJ2-3	many
CASTPQGSYNEQFF	TGTGCCAGCACCCCGCAGGGCTCCTACAATGAGCAGTTCTTC	-	TRBV6-1	TRBJ2-1	few
CASSLLVEETQYF	TGTGCCAGCAGTCTGTTGGTCGAAGAGACCCAGTACTTC	-	TRBV12-3/TRBV12-4	TRBJ2-5	many
CASSLDQGSIGEQFF	TGCGCCAGCAGCTTAGACCAGGGGTCGATAGGTGAGCAGTTCTTC	-	TRBV5-1	TRBJ2-1	many
CASTGQANTGELFF	TGTGCCAGCACGGGACAGGCGAACACCGGGGAGCTGTTTTTT	TRBD1	TRBV28	TRBJ2-2	many
CSALAQNEKLFF	TGCAGTGCTCTAGCCCAAAATGAAAAACTGTTTTTT	-	TRBV20-1	TRBJ1-4	few
CASSQDWGQGSYEQYF	TGTGCCAGCAGCCAAGATTGGGGCCAGGGGAGTTACGAGCAGTACTTC	-	TRBV4-2	TRBJ2-7	many
CASTGTGRHGQYF	TGTGCCAGCACTGGGACAGGGAGACACGGGCAGTACTTC	TRBD1	TRBV6-1	TRBJ2-7	-
CASSHTGADEQYF	TGTGCCAGCAGCCACACAGGGGCCGACGAGCAGTACTTC	TRBD1	TRBV7-2	TRBJ2-7	-
CASSHHLDQPQHF	TGCGCCAGCAGCCATCATTTAGATCAGCCCCAGCATTTT	-	TRBV4-3	TRBJ1-5	-
CASSLEDSGVSNYNEQFF	TGTGCCAGCAGCTTAGAGGACTCAGGGGTTTCAAACTACAATGAGCAGTTCTTC	-	TRBV7-8	TRBJ2-1	many
CASSLVAGSHYGYTF	TGCGCCAGCAGCTTGGTTGCGGGTAGCCACTATGGCTACACCTTC	-	TRBV5-1	TRBJ1-2	many